Each of the 7 T cell receptor beta chains below was sequenced from the same sample in a study of blood T cell repertoires in COVID-19. The assay was immunoSEQ multiplex PCR, and TCRdb's table has in-frame clones only and misses some. Here the sample spans about 190,000 clones, roughly 89% being singletons. Sequencing was carried out using peripheral blood. All receptors derive from a woman between 70 and 85 years old with COVID-19, enrolled during active disease.

V is TRBV3-1 (or the pseudogene TRBV3-2) and J is TRBJ1-1; 11 nucleotides line up with TRBD1. J was trimmed by 11 bases and V by 3 bases; bases with no gene match: 5. The CDR3 is made up of 13 amino acids. Germline V gene sequence: CDR1 LGHDT, CDR2 YNNKEL (reference sequence). The CDR3 DNA reads as TGTGCCAGCAGCCAGGGACAGGGGGTAATGGCTTTCTTT. Translation: CASSQGQGVMAFF.

The chain links TRBV28 to TRBJ1-5; 8 nucleotides line up with TRBD1. CDR3 length: 17 amino acids. J lost 0 bases, V lost 4 bases, and 8 bases had no gene match. Germline lookup yields CDR1 MDHEN and CDR2 SYDVKM. DNA of the CDR3: TGTGCCAGCAGTTCCGACAGGGGCGCCCATAGCAATCAGCCCCAGCATTTT. It encodes CASSSDRGAHSNQPQHF.

This sequence joins TRBV2 and TRBJ2-1; D possibly corresponds to TRBD1 (6 bases). The V gene's germline CDR1 is SNHLY and CDR2 FYNNEI. The V end lost 7 bases, the J end lost 4 bases, and 17 bases lay between the germline ends. This CDR3 has 15 residues. The CDR3 sequence is CASTELQGYYNEQFF. The CDR3 nucleotides read TGTGCCAGCACCGAGTTACAGGGCTATTACAATGAGCAGTTCTTC.

J is TRBJ2-5 and V is TRBV5-1; 10 positions agree with TRBD1. The V gene end was trimmed by 4 bases and the J gene end by 7 bases; junction bases not matched to a gene: 7. CDR3 length: 14 residues. CDR1 and CDR2 from the germline V gene are SGHRS and YFSETQ. CDR3 sequence (DNA): TGCGCCAGCAGCCGCGGACAGGGGGAGGGGACCCAGTACTTC. Its translation is CASSRGQGEGTQYF.

The chain recombines TRBV3-1 (or the pseudogene TRBV3-2) with TRBJ2-1; the match to TRBD2 covers 8 bases. The germline V gene encodes CDR1 LGHDT and CDR2 YNNKEL (reference sequence). There are 15 residues in the CDR3. V was clipped by 1 base and J by 7 bases; unmatched bases: 6. For the CDR3, the DNA is TGTGCCAGCAGCCAAGCGGGACTAGGTCCGAATGAGCAGTTCTTC. It yields the protein CASSQAGLGPNEQFF.

The chain links TRBV6-5 to TRBJ2-5, with 9 bases fitting TRBD1. This CDR3 comprises 14 residues. With V trimmed by 6 bases and J by 5 bases, 7 bases remained unmatched. Germline values: CDR1 MNHEY, CDR2 SVGAGI. The chain's CDR3 is CASRGQGIWETQYF. CDR3 nucleotide sequence: TGTGCCAGCAGAGGACAGGGGATATGGGAGACCCAGTACTTC.

V usage is TRBV2 and J usage is TRBJ1-5; 7 bases are a match to TRBD1. The CDR3 is 14 amino acids. V lost 4 bases and J lost 7; bases outside the gene matches: 7. Germline lookup yields CDR1 SNHLY and CDR2 FYNNEI. DNA of the CDR3: TGTGCCAGCAGTGGCTCAGGGGGAGGACAGCCCCAGCATTTT. This gives the protein CASSGSGGGQPQHF.